What follows are 27 T cell receptor beta chains derived from one specimen sequenced in a study of T cells after yellow fever vaccination. TCRdb re-called the 5' RACE reads with MiXCR, one entry per CDR3 protein. The data hold 120,000 or so distinct CDR3 sequences, with roughly 9% observed a single time. This sample comprised CD8+ T cells sorted from PBMCs, obtained on the day of the yellow fever booster vaccination. The origin of the receptors is a man aged 18 to 30 who received the YFV17D yellow fever vaccine.

Here the CDR3 reads CASSLVTSGGGGEQFF. Here the CDR3 DNA reads TGCGCCAGCAGCTTGGTGACGAGCGGGGGCGGCGGGGAGCAGTTCTTC. The chain recombines TRBV5-1 with TRBJ2-1; 8 bases map to TRBD2. Germline CDR1 and CDR2: SGHRS and YFSETQ. The CDR3 is 16 residues long. J gave up 10 bases and V 0 bases, and 12 bases lay outside the gene matches.

This clonotype has only a few counts. J is TRBJ2-5 and V is TRBV11-2; D remains ambiguous. The CDR3 runs 12 residues. V lost 6 bases and J 10 bases, leaving 15 bases between the germline ends. CDR1 and CDR2 from the germline V gene are SGHAT and FQNNGV. The CDR3 here is CASSSETRSQYF. CDR3 DNA: TGTGCCAGCAGTTCTGAAACCCGGAGCCAGTACTTC.

In this sample, this clonotype turned up many times. This chain links TRBV4-3 with TRBJ2-3; possibly TRBD2 for D (6 bases). Trimming stripped 0 bases from V and 6 bases from J, with 13 bases between. This CDR3 spans 15 amino acids. CDR1 is LGHNA and CDR2 is YSLEER in the germline V gene. CDR3 protein: CASSQEGGARDTQYF. For the CDR3, the DNA is TGCGCCAGCAGCCAAGAGGGCGGGGCTCGGGATACGCAGTATTTT.

This clonotype was observed a few times. The rearrangement links TRBV6-5 to TRBJ2-1, with TRBD2 matching over 9 bases. This CDR3 comprises 15 residues. CDR1 MNHEY and CDR2 SVGAGI come from the germline V gene. V shed 0 bases, J shed 6 bases, and the junction held 3 bases outside the gene matches. CDR3 coding DNA: TGTGCCAGCAGTTACTCGAGCGGGGGGAGCAATGAGCAGTTCTTC. Encoded protein: CASSYSSGGSNEQFF.

This clonotype showed up just once. This chain uses TRBV6-6 with TRBJ1-6; tentatively, D is TRBD1 (6 bases). The V end lost 1 base, the J end lost 6 bases, and 7 bases lay between the germline ends. The CDR3 is 14 residues long. Germline CDR1 reads MNHNY; CDR2 reads SVGAGI (reference sequence). CDR3 loop: CASSYLDSNSPLHF. CDR3 nucleotide sequence: TGTGCCAGCAGTTACTTGGACAGTAATTCACCCCTCCACTTT.

V gene TRBV7-9 combines with J gene TRBJ2-5; D possibly corresponds to TRBD1 (6 bases). CDR1 and CDR2 from the germline V gene are SEHNR and FQNEAQ (reference sequence). The CDR3 is 15 residues long. V shed 5 bases and J shed 1 base, with 14 bases lying between them. This CDR3 reads CASSQPGQLQETQYF. The CDR3 nucleotides are TGTGCCAGCAGCCAACCGGGACAACTCCAAGAGACCCAGTACTTC.

There are a few counts of this clonotype. The rearrangement links TRBV6-5 to TRBJ2-5; D possibly corresponds to TRBD2 (5 bases). The germline CDR1 and CDR2 sequences are MNHEY and SVGAGI. The CDR3 is 12 residues long. Trimming left V 2 bases short and J 5 bases short, with 6 bases between. The CDR3, as DNA: TGTGCCAGCAGTTACGGGGAGGAGACCCAGTACTTC. Translated: CASSYGEETQYF.

Only a few counts were recorded for this clonotype. The rearrangement joins TRBV2 to TRBJ1-1, with D uncertain. Trimming removed 2 bases from V and 1 base from J, with 5 bases in between. There are 13 residues in the CDR3. Germline V gives CDR1 SNHLY, CDR2 FYNNEI. In nucleotides, the CDR3 is TGTGCCAGCAGTGAATACAGGAACACTGAAGCTTTCTTT. Translation gives CASSEYRNTEAFF.

This clonotype was recorded a few times. The chain combines TRBV21-1 with TRBJ2-3; no DNA check was done on the table's D call, TRBD1. TRBV21-1 is tagged as a pseudogene. The CDR3 has 15 amino acids. The CDR3 protein is CAKLTEGDGTDTQYF. The CDR3 DNA sequence: TGTGCCAAGTTAACGGAGGGGGATGGCACAGATACGCAGTATTTT.

The genes are TRBV2 and TRBJ2-7, with D perhaps matching TRBD1 (5 bases). Trimming removed 10 bases from V and 0 bases from J, with 10 bases in between. The CDR3 has 12 amino acids. Per germline, CDR1 SNHLY and CDR2 FYNNEI. The CDR3 region has the DNA TGTGCCACCACCAGGGACTCCTACGAGCAGTACTTC. Its translation is CATTRDSYEQYF. Full variable domain (outside the CDR3, taken from reference TRBV2 and TRBJ2-7): EPEVTQTPSHQVTQMGQEVILRCVPISNHLYFYWYRQILGQKVEFLVSFYNNEISEKSEIFDDQFSVERPDGSNFTLKIRSTKLEDSAMYFCATTRDSYEQYFGPGTRLTVT.

This clonotype was seen a few times. The chain links TRBV6-5 to TRBJ2-2; 7 nucleotides line up with TRBD1. Germline CDR1 MNHEY, CDR2 SVGAGI. V gave up 3 bases and J gave up 4 bases; unmatched junction bases: 5. The CDR3 spans 15 residues. In DNA, the CDR3 is TGTGCCAGCAGTTATTTAGCAGGGGGCACCGGGGAGCTGTTTTTT. It codes for CASSYLAGGTGELFF.

This clonotype was detected only a few times. This chain joins TRBV5-6 and TRBJ2-7; 7 nucleotides align to TRBD1. The germline V gene has CDR1 SGHDT and CDR2 YYEEEE. V dropped 5 bases and J dropped 3; count of bases not matched to a gene: 8. The CDR3 has 14 residues. The CDR3 here is CASRPGTAFYEQYV. CDR3 bases: TGTGCCAGCAGACCCGGGACAGCGTTCTACGAGCAGTACGTC.

This clonotype was seen a handful of times. V gene TRBV6-1 combines with J gene TRBJ2-2; perhaps TRBD1 as D (6 bases). With 2 bases removed from V and 6 bases from J, the gap between germline ends came to 10 bases. CDR3 length equals 14 residues. Germline CDR1 and CDR2: MNHNS and SASEGT. The CDR3: CASSEFGTSGELFF. The CDR3 DNA reads TGTGCCAGCAGTGAATTTGGGACATCCGGGGAGCTGTTTTTT.

The gene calls are TRBV5-1 and TRBJ2-2, with D possibly matching TRBD1 (5 bases). Germline V gives CDR1 SGHRS, CDR2 YFSETQ. The ends were cut back, 7 bases at V and 1 base at J, with 11 bases in the middle. The CDR3 spans 14 residues. CDR3 coding DNA: TGCGCCAGCCGAGATACAGGGAACACCGGGGAGCTGTTTTTT. It translates to CASRDTGNTGELFF. The full variable domain, completed using reference TRBV5-1 and TRBJ2-2, is KAGVTQTPRYLIKTRGQQVTLSCSPISGHRSVSWYQQTPGQGLQFLFEYFSETQRNKGNFPGRFSGRQFSNSRSEMNVSTLELGDSALYLCASRDTGNTGELFFGEGSRLTVL.

This clonotype was seen a few times. The chain carries TRBV19 and TRBJ2-2, with TRBD1 matching over 8 bases. J gave up 7 bases and V 0 bases, and 10 bases lay outside the gene matches. This CDR3 comprises 17 residues. Germline CDR1 is LNHDA and CDR2 is SQIVND (reference sequence). As DNA, the CDR3 is TGTGCCAGTAGTATAGATGCCGACAGGGGCGTGAGCGGGGAGCTGTTTTTT. It translates to CASSIDADRGVSGELFF.

This clonotype has ten or more counts. The chain employs TRBV12-3 or TRBV12-4 and TRBJ1-1; 7 bases map to TRBD1. The CDR3 is made up of 14 amino acids. Germline trimming cut 5 bases from V and 1 base from J; bases unmatched to any gene: 4. CDR3 amino acids: CASSRRTGNTEAFF. CDR3 bases: TGTGCCAGCAGTCGCCGGACAGGGAACACTGAAGCTTTCTTT.

This clonotype was seen repeatedly, ten times or more. This sequence joins TRBV7-2 and TRBJ2-3; TRBD2 matches 9 bases. CDR1 SGHTA and CDR2 FQGNSA come from the germline V gene. Germline trimming cut 4 bases from V and 2 bases from J; bases unmatched to any gene: 16. The CDR3 loop spans 19 amino acids. CDR3 in amino acids: CASSSRGWTLAGYTDTQYF. The CDR3 DNA reads TGTGCCAGCAGCTCCAGGGGGTGGACGCTAGCGGGGTACACAGATACGCAGTATTTT.

This clonotype came up a few times. The chain recombines TRBV11-2 with TRBJ2-7; D is perhaps TRBD2 (6 bases). Germline CDR1 SGHAT, CDR2 FQNNGV. CDR3 length: 14 amino acids. Trimming removed 1 base from V and 6 bases from J, with 13 bases in between. The CDR3 region is CASSLGVAAREQYF. CDR3 bases: TGTGCCAGCAGCTTAGGGGTAGCGGCACGCGAGCAGTACTTC.

This clonotype was detected ten times or more. The chain uses TRBV10-3 and TRBJ1-1, with 9 bases that match TRBD1. V lost 0 bases to trimming and J lost 1 base; unmatched junction nucleotides: 6. Germline CDR1 reads ENHRY; CDR2 reads SYGVKD. This CDR3 contains 17 residues. The CDR3 nucleotides are TGTGCCATCAGTGAGTCGCTCCGGACAGGGGAGAACACTGAAGCTTTCTTT. Translation gives CAISESLRTGENTEAFF.

J is TRBJ2-2 and V is TRBV4-1; the D is unclear. The germline V and J ends were trimmed by 1 base and 9 bases, with 15 bases remaining between them. Per germline, CDR1 MGHRA and CDR2 YSYEKL. The CDR3 has 15 amino acids. The CDR3 coding sequence is TGCGCCAGCAGCCAAGTCTTCCGCCTCTCCAGGGAGCTGTTTTTT. This sequence encodes CASSQVFRLSRELFF.

The gene calls are TRBV25-1 and TRBJ2-3; TRBD2 matches 9 bases. Germline V gene lookup returns CDR1 MGHDK and CDR2 SYGVNS. This CDR3 spans 17 amino acids. V gave up 1 base and J gave up 2 bases; unmatched junction bases: 7. CDR3 coding DNA: TGTGCCAGCAGTGAATTCGTTGCGGGGGGGTTCACAGATACGCAGTATTTT. Translated: CASSEFVAGGFTDTQYF.

This clonotype was picked up a small number of times. The V gene is TRBV5-1, the J gene TRBJ1-1; a weak D match, TRBD1 (5 bases). CDR3 size: 14 residues. V lost 1 base and J lost 11, with 18 bases in between. Germline values: CDR1 SGHRS, CDR2 YFSETQ. As DNA, the CDR3 is TGCGCCAGCAGCTTGTATACAGGCCGCTTTGGGGCTTTCTTT. This codes for CASSLYTGRFGAFF. Full variable domain (missing parts from reference TRBV5-1 and TRBJ1-1): KAGVTQTPRYLIKTRGQQVTLSCSPISGHRSVSWYQQTPGQGLQFLFEYFSETQRNKGNFPGRFSGRQFSNSRSEMNVSTLELGDSALYLCASSLYTGRFGAFFGQGTRLTVV.

This clonotype has only a few counts. This chain uses TRBV2 with TRBJ2-3; 11 positions match TRBD2. J gave up 7 bases and V 7 bases, and 4 bases lay outside the gene matches. The germline V gene encodes CDR1 SNHLY and CDR2 FYNNEI. The CDR3 has 13 residues. The CDR3 nucleotides are TGTGCCAGCATTACTAGCGGGGGCTATACGCAGTATTTT. It is translated as CASITSGGYTQYF.

The chain carries TRBV6-5 and TRBJ2-1; TRBD2 might be the D (6 bases). The CDR3 is 16 amino acids. From germline, CDR1 is MNHEY and CDR2 SVGAGI. V shed 6 bases and J shed 5 bases, with 20 bases lying between them. The CDR3 region is CASSPGSAQGNNEQFF. The CDR3 nucleotides are TGTGCCAGCAGCCCCGGGAGCGCCCAGGGTAACAATGAGCAGTTCTTC.

This clonotype was detected only a few times. The chain recombines TRBV25-1 with TRBJ2-1; no clear D gene. The V gene's germline CDR1 is MGHDK and CDR2 SYGVNS. The CDR3 loop spans 11 amino acids. The V end was cut by 3 bases, the J end by 6 bases, with 3 bases between. The CDR3 sequence: CASSEVNEQFF. The DNA for the CDR3 is TGTGCCAGCAGTGAGGTCAATGAGCAGTTCTTC.

The chain combines TRBV10-3 with TRBJ2-5; a possible D gene is TRBD2 (5 bases). Deletions cut 6 bases from V and 1 base from J, with 12 bases between. This CDR3 is 14 amino acids long. The germline gives CDR1 ENHRY, CDR2 SYGVKD. CDR3 nucleotides: TGTGCCATCAGAGAAACCCGGGGCCAAGAGACCCAGTACTTC. Translating gives CAIRETRGQETQYF.

The chain combines TRBV4-1 with TRBJ2-7, with TRBD2 matching over 7 bases. The CDR3 consists of 14 residues. From germline, CDR1 is MGHRA and CDR2 YSYEKL. V shed 4 bases and J 3 bases; nucleotides not matched to a gene: 6. CDR3 nucleotide sequence: TGCGCCAGCAGCCCCCGTGGGGAGGGCTACGAGCAGTACTTC. It translates to CASSPRGEGYEQYF.